The clone carrying this T cell receptor beta chain has only one observation. What it binds is not known. One end of the junction is discordant with germline, which a read error may explain. The CDR3 has 15 amino acids. Germline V gene lookup returns CDR1 SGHRS and CDR2 YFSETQ. Unique molecular identifiers were carried by the TCR beta cDNA libraries. TCRdb recomputed calls from the PCR reads with MiXCR, one row per CDR3 protein. The repertoire consists of some 690,000 distinct CDR3 sequences, with roughly 27% occurring once and the leading ten covering approximately 0.55%. The data are from a study of post-analysis software for immune sequencing data. Notes on the study in general: Multiple sclerosis patients had significantly lower normalized Chao1 diversity than controls. Elevated frequency relative to controls characterized four or five TRBV segments in patients, TRBV5-6, TRBV5-1 and TRBV20-1 among them.

Input material: blood. This receptor was identified in a girl aged 10 to 17 with multiple sclerosis. The chain has TRBV5-1 and TRBJ1-2; the D gene is possibly TRBD1 (5 bases). CDR3 sequence: CANSLAGPPNYGYTF. CDR3 DNA sequence: TGCGCCAACAGCTTGGCAGGGCCTCCTAACTATGGCTACACCTTC.